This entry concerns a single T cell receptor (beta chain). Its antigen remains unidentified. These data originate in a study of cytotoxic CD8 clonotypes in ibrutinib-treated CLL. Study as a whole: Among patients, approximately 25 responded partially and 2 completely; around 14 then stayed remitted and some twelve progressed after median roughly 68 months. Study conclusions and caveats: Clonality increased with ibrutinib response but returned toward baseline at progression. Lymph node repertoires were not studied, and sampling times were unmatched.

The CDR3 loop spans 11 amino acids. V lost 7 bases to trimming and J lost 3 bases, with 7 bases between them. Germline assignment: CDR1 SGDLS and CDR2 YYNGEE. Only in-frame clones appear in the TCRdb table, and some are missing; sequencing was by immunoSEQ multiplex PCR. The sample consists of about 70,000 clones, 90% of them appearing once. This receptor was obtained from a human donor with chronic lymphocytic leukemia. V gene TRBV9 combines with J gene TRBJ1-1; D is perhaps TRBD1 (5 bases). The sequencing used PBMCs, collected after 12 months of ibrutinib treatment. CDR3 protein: CASGGDTEAFF. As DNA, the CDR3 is TGTGCCAGCGGGGGGGACACTGAAGCTTTCTTT.